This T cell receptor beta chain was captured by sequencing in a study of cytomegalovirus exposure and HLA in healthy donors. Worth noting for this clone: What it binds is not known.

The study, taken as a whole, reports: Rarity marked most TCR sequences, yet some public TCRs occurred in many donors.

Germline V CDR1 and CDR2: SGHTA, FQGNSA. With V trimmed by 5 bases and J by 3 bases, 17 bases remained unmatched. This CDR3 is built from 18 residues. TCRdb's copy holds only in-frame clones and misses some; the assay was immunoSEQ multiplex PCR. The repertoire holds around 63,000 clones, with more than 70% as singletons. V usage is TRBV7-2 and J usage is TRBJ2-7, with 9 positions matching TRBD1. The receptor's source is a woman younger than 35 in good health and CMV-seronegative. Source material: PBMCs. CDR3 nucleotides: TGTGCCAGCAGCCCCGGGTATACAGGGGGCAGAAGGAACTACGAGCAGTACTTC. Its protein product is CASSPGYTGGRRNYEQYF.